The entry below describes one T cell receptor (beta chain). Some clones are missing from TCRdb's copy, which holds only in-frame ones; the method was immunoSEQ multiplex PCR. The sample has around 360,000 clones, about 87% seen once; the top ten hold roughly 1.9%. Across 20 to 25 US areas, participants ranged in age from about 18 to 100 years. Clinical histories supplied by participants themselves formed the basis of cohort assignment. Trimming took off 5 bases at V and 1 base at J, with 11 bases between the two ends. CDR3 size: 14 residues. Germline V gene data show CDR1 as MNHEY and CDR2 as SMNVEV (reference sequence). The sample comes from a study of blood T cell repertoires in COVID-19. Study at large: Specimens from acute and convalescent COVID-19 originated in the United States, Italy and Spain.

Sequenced sample: PBMCs or T cells enriched from blood (not recorded which). The source of this sequence is a man aged 40-50 years in a cohort exposed to, infected with or recovered from COVID-19 (not recorded which). The chain couples TRBV27 to TRBJ1-1; perhaps TRBD1 as D (6 bases). This CDR3 is CASSVAGANTEAFF. As DNA, the CDR3 is TGTGCCAGCAGTGTCGCAGGGGCGAACACTGAAGCTTTCTTT.